This T cell receptor beta chain was documented in a study of blood T cell repertoires in COVID-19. Study in general: COVID-19 samples, acute and convalescent, were from the United States, Italy and Spain. T cells, B-cell-depleted T cells, or PBMCs provided the cDNA or gDNA that served as material.

Profiled with immunoSEQ multiplex PCR; TCRdb holds only in-frame clones, not every one. The sample lists around 470,000 clones, roughly 89% occurring once. Seattle enrolled patients during active infection and tracked them longitudinally. Source material: peripheral blood. This clonotype was obtained from a man between 18 and 35 years old with COVID-19, enrolled during active disease.

The CDR3 protein is CASSIDSATNEKLFF. For the CDR3, the DNA is TGCGCCAGCAGCATAGACAGTGCAACTAATGAAAAACTGTTTTTT. V and J are TRBV5-1 and TRBJ1-4, with D possibly being TRBD1 (5 bases). Germline loops: CDR1 SGHRS, CDR2 YFSETQ. Trimming shortened V by 4 bases and J by 0 bases, and 10 bases separated the two germline ends. CDR3 size: 15 residues.